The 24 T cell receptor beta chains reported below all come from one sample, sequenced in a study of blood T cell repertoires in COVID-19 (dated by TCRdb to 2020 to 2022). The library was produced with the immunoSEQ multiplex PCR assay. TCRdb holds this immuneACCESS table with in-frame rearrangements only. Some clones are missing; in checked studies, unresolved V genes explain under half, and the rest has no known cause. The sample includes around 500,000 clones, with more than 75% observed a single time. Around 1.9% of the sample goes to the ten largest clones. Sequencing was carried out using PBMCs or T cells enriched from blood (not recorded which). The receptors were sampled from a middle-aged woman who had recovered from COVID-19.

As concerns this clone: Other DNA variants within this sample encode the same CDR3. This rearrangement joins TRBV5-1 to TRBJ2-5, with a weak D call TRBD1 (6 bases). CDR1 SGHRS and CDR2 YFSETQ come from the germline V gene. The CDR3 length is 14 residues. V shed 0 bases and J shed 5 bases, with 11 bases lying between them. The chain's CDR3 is CASSLAPGEETQYF. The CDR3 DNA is TGCGCCAGCAGCTTGGCCCCAGGGGAGGAGACCCAGTACTTC.

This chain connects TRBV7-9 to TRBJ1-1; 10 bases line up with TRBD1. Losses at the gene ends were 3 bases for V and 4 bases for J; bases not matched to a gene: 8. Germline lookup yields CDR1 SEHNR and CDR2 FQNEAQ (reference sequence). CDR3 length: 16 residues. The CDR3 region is CASSLDRGSGGTEAFF. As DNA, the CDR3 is TGTGCCAGCAGCTTGGACAGGGGGTCCGGGGGCACTGAAGCTTTCTTT.

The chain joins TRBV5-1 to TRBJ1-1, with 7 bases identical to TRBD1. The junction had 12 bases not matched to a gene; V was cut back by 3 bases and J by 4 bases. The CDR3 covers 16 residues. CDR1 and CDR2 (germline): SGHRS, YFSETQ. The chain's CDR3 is CASSWRTGGGGTEAFF. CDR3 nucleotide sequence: TGCGCCAGCAGCTGGCGGACAGGTGGTGGGGGCACTGAAGCTTTCTTT.

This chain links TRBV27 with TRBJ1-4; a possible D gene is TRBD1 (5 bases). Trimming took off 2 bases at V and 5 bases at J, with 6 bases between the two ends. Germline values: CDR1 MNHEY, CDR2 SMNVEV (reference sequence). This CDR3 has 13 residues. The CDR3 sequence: CASSLPGNEKLFF. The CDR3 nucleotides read TGTGCCAGCAGTTTACCAGGGAATGAAAAACTGTTTTTT.

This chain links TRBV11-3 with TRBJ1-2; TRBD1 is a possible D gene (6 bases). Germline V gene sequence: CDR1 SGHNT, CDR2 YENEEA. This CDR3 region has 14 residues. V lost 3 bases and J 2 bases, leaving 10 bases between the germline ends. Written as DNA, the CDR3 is TGTGCCAGCAGCTTGGGGGGGCCCAACTATGGCTACACCTTC. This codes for CASSLGGPNYGYTF.

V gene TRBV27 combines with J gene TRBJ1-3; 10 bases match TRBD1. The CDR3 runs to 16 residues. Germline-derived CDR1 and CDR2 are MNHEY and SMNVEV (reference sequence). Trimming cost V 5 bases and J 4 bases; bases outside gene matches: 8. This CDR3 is CASSTGQGGSGNTIYF. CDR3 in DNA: TGTGCCAGCAGTACAGGACAGGGGGGATCGGGAAACACCATATATTTT.

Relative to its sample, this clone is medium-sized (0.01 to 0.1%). The CDR3 loop is CASSGRTSGRTHEQYF. The CDR3 bases are TGTGCCAGCAGCGGCCGCACTAGCGGGAGAACCCACGAGCAGTACTTC. The V gene is TRBV11-3, the J gene TRBJ2-7; 11 nucleotides line up with TRBD2. Germline-derived CDR1 and CDR2 are SGHNT and YENEEA. CDR3 length: 16 amino acids. Trimming cost V 5 bases and J 5 bases; bases outside gene matches: 11. Based on the CDR3 plus reference TRBV11-3 and TRBJ2-7, the full variable domain is EAGVVQSPRYKIIEKKQPVAFWCNPISGHNTLYWYLQNLGQGPELLIRYENEEAVDDSQLPKDRFSAERLKGVDSTLKIQPAELGDSAVYLCASSGRTSGRTHEQYFGPGTRLTVT.

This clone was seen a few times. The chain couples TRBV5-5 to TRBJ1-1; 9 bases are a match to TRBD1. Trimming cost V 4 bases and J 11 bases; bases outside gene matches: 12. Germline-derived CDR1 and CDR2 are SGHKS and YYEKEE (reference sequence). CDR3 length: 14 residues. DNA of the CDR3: TGTGCCAGCAGCCGGGACAGGGACGAACGGTTTGCTTTCTTT. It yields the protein CASSRDRDERFAFF. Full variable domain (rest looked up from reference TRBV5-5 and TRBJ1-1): DAGVTQSPTHLIKTRGQQVTLRCSPISGHKSVSWYQQVLGQGPQFIFQYYEKEERGRGNFPDRFSARQFPNYSSELNVNALLLGDSALYLCASSRDRDERFAFFGQGTRLTVV.

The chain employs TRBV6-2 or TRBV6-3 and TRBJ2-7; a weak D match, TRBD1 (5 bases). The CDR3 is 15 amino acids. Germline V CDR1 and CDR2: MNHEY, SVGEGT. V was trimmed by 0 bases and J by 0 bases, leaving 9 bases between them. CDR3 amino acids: CASSYSTRGSYEQYF. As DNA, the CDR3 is TGTGCCAGCAGTTACTCGACAAGGGGCTCCTACGAGCAGTACTTC.

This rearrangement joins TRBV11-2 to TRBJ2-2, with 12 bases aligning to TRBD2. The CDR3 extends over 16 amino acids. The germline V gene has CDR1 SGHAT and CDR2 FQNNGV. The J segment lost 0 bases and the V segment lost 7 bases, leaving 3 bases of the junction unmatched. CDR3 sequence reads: CASIPSGRANTGELFF. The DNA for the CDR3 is TGTGCCAGCATCCCTAGCGGGAGGGCGAACACCGGGGAGCTGTTTTTT. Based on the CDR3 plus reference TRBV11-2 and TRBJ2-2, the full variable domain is EAGVAQSPRYKIIEKRQSVAFWCNPISGHATLYWYQQILGQGPKLLIQFQNNGVVDDSQLPKDRFSAERLKGVDSTLKIQPAKLEDSAVYLCASIPSGRANTGELFFGEGSRLTVL.

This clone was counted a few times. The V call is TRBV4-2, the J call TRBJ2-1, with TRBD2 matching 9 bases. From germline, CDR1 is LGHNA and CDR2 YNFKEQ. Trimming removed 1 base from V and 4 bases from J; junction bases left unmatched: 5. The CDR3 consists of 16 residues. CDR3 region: CASSQGAGGPYNEQFF. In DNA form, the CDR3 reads TGTGCCAGCAGCCAAGGGGCGGGAGGGCCGTACAATGAGCAGTTCTTC.

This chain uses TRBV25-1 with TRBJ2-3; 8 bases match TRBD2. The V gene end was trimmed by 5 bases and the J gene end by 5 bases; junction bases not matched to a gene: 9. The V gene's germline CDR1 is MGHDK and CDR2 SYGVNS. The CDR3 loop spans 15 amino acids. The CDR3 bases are TGTGCCAGCAGTATAGCGGGGAACCTGGGAGATACGCAGTATTTT. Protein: CASSIAGNLGDTQYF.

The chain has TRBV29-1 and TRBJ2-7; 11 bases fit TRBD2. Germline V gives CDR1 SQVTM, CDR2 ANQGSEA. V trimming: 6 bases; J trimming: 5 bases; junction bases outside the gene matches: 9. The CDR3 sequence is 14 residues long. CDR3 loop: CSVADSGRVDEQYF. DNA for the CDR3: TGCAGCGTGGCCGATAGCGGGAGGGTGGACGAGCAGTACTTC.

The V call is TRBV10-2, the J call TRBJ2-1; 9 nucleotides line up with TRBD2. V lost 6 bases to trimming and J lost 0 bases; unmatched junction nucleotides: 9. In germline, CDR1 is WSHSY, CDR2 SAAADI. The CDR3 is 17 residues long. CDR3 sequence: CASRRPYSGSSYNEQFF. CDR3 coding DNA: TGCGCCAGCAGGAGGCCATATAGCGGGAGCTCCTACAATGAGCAGTTCTTC.

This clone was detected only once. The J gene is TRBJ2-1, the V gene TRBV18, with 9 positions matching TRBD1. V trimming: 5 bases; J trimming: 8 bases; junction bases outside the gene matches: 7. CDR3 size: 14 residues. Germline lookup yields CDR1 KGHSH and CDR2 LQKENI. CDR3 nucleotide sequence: TGTGCCAGCTCAGATGGGACAGGGAGGGATGAGCAGTTCTTC. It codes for CASSDGTGRDEQFF.

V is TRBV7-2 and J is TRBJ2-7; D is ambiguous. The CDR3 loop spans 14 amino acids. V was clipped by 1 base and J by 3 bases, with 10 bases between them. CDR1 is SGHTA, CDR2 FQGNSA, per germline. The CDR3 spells CASSLGPQIYEQYF. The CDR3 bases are TGTGCCAGCAGCTTAGGGCCCCAAATCTACGAGCAGTACTTC.

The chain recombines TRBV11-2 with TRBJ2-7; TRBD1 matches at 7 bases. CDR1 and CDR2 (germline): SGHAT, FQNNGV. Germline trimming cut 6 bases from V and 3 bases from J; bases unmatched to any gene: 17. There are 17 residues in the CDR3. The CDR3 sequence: CASRPDPGRGTIYEQYF. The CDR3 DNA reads TGTGCCAGCAGACCTGACCCTGGCAGGGGGACCATCTACGAGCAGTACTTC.

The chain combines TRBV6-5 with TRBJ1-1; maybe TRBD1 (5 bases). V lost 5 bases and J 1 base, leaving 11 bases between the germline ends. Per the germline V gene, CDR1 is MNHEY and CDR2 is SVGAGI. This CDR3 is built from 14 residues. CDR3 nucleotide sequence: TGTGCCAGCAGTATGGGTAGGGGGAACACTGAAGCTTTCTTT. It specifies CASSMGRGNTEAFF.

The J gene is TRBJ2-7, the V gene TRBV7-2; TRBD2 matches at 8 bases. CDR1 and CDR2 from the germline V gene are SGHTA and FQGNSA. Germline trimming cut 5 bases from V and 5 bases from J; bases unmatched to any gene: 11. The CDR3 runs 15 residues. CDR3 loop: CASSHTSGSENEQYF. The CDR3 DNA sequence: TGTGCCAGCAGCCATACCAGCGGGAGCGAAAACGAGCAGTACTTC. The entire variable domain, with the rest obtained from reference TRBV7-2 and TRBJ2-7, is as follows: GAGVSQSPSNKVTEKGKDVELRCDPISGHTALYWYRQSLGQGLEFLIYFQGNSAPDKSGLPSDRFSAERTGGSVSTLTIQRTQQEDSAVYLCASSHTSGSENEQYFGPGTRLTVT.

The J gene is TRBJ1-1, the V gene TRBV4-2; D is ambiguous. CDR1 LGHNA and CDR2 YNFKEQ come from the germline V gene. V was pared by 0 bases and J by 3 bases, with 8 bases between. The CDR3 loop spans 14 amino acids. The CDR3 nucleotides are TGTGCCAGCAGCCAAGATGCGGGAGACACTGAAGCTTTCTTT. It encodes CASSQDAGDTEAFF.

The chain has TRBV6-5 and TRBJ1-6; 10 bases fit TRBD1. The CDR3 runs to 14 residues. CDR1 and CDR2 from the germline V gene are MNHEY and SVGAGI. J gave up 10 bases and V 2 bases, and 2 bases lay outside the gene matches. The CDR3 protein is CASSYGTGDSPLHF. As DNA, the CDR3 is TGTGCCAGCAGTTACGGGACAGGGGACTCACCCCTCCACTTT.

The CDR3 reads CASSGSGVSEKLFF. CDR3 in DNA: TGTGCCAGCAGTGGTTCGGGGGTTTCTGAAAAACTGTTTTTT. V gene TRBV28 combines with J gene TRBJ1-4, with D possibly matching TRBD1 (5 bases). CDR1 is MDHEN and CDR2 is SYDVKM in the germline V gene. The length of the CDR3 is 14 residues. V lost 5 bases and J 7 bases, leaving 14 bases between the germline ends. Complete variable domain (other parts from reference TRBV28 and TRBJ1-4): DVKVTQSSRYLVKRTGEKVFLECVQDMDHENMFWYRQDPGLGLRLIYFSYDVKMKEKGDIPEGYSVSREKKERFSLILESASTNQTSMYLCASSGSGVSEKLFFGSGTQLSVL.

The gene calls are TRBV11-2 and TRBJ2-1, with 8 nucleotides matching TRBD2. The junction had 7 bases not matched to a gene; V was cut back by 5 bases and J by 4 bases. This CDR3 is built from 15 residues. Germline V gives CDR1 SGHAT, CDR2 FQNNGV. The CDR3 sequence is CASSVREGSYNEQFF. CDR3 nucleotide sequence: TGTGCCAGCAGCGTACGGGAGGGCTCTTACAATGAGCAGTTCTTC.

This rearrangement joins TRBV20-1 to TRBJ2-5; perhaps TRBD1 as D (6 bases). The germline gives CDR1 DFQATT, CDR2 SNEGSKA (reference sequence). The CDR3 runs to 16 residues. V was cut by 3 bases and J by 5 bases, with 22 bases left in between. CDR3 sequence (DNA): TGCAGTGCTAGTGGAGTTAAAGGGCCTAGGGGGGAGACCCAGTACTTC. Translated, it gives CSASGVKGPRGETQYF.